These T cell receptor beta chains were read from a single sample in a study of T-cell reconstitution after alpha-beta-depleted transplantation in children. TCRdb re-derived calls from the PCR reads in MiXCR, one entry per CDR3 protein. The data contain around 340,000 distinct CDR3 sequences, about 14% of them singletons. The starting material was PBMCs, obtained from the stem cell graft. These TCRs come from a human donor who donated a stem cell graft to a child with Fanconi anemia. Both conserved end residues are part of each CDR3. The D gene is left open where the match is weak. Clone sizes are given selectively: once, few, many, or a class where the clone is expanded.

d_call j_call v_call clone_size cdr3_aa cdr3_nt
- TRBJ2-1 TRBV24-1 - CATSDSQSSYNEQFF TGTGCCACCAGTGATTCACAGAGCTCCTACAATGAGCAGTTCTTC
- TRBJ1-6 TRBV6-1 few CASSPTVPSYNSPLHF TGTGCCAGCAGTCCGACAGTTCCCTCCTATAATTCACCCCTCCACTTT
TRBD2 TRBJ2-1 TRBV20-1 - CSARSGGHNEQFF TGCAGTGCTCGCAGCGGGGGCCACAATGAGCAGTTCTTC
- TRBJ2-1 TRBV3-1 many CASSQVGVSSYNEQFF TGTGCCAGCAGCCAAGTAGGGGTAAGCTCCTACAATGAGCAGTTCTTC
- TRBJ1-1 TRBV6-2/TRBV6-3 many CASSFSMNTEAFF TGTGCCAGCAGTTTCTCCATGAACACTGAAGCTTTCTTT
TRBD2 TRBJ2-3 TRBV4-1 - CASSHWTSGGVYTDTQYF TGCGCCAGCAGTCACTGGACTAGCGGGGGGGTATACACAGATACGCAGTATTTT
TRBD1 TRBJ1-1 TRBV12-3/TRBV12-4 - CASSARDRVNAFF TGTGCCAGCAGTGCCCGGGACAGGGTGAATGCTTTCTTT
- TRBJ1-2 TRBV7-9 many CASSPPQGGYTF TGTGCCAGCAGCCCTCCACAGGGAGGCTACACCTTC
TRBD2 TRBJ2-1 TRBV12-3/TRBV12-4 - CASSLTSGGATEQFF TGTGCCAGCAGTTTGACTAGCGGGGGGGCGACTGAGCAGTTCTTC
- TRBJ2-5 TRBV10-2 - CASSKINRGETQYF TGCGCCAGCAGTAAGATCAACCGGGGAGAGACCCAGTACTTC
- TRBJ1-1 TRBV5-5 few CASSWLVDTEAFF TGTGCCAGCAGCTGGCTAGTGGACACTGAAGCTTTCTTT
- TRBJ2-3 TRBV29-1 many CSVVRGTDTQYF TGCAGCGTTGTTAGGGGGACAGATACGCAGTATTTT
TRBD1 TRBJ1-1 TRBV12-3/TRBV12-4 many CASSPRQGSTEAFF TGTGCCAGCAGTCCAAGACAGGGGTCCACTGAAGCTTTCTTT
TRBD2 TRBJ2-3 TRBV7-2 few CASSFGSLAGGDTQYF TGTGCCAGCAGCTTCGGTTCTCTAGCGGGGGGAGATACGCAGTATTTT
TRBD2 TRBJ2-1 TRBV5-6 - CASKARTSGTNNEQFF TGTGCCAGCAAAGCTCGGACTAGCGGGACCAACAATGAGCAGTTCTTC
TRBD2 TRBJ2-1 TRBV28 few CASSLQAGYYNEQFF TGTGCCAGCAGTTTGCAAGCGGGGTACTACAATGAGCAGTTCTTC
TRBD2 TRBJ2-2 TRBV14 many CASSLRTSTNTGELFF TGTGCCAGCAGCCTTAGGACTAGCACGAACACCGGGGAGCTGTTTTTT
- TRBJ2-2 TRBV27 - CANSPYTVGELFF TGTGCCAACAGTCCTTACACGGTGGGGGAGCTGTTTTTT
- TRBJ2-5 TRBV2 many CASSEQGETQYF TGTGCCAGCAGTGAACAGGGTGAGACCCAGTACTTC
- TRBJ1-1 TRBV4-3 few CASSQDLWEDEAFF TGCGCCAGCAGCCAAGATCTCTGGGAGGATGAAGCTTTCTTT
- TRBJ2-6 TRBV5-5 - CASRSTSGANVLTF TGTGCCAGCAGAAGCACCTCTGGGGCCAACGTCCTGACTTTC
TRBD1 TRBJ1-2 TRBV29-1 - CSARDREGYTF TGCAGCGCCCGGGACAGGGAAGGCTACACCTTC
TRBD1 TRBJ2-5 TRBV6-5 - CASSYLGQGPGTQYF TGTGCCAGCAGTTACTTAGGACAGGGACCGGGGACCCAGTACTTC
- TRBJ2-4 TRBV3-1 - CASSQEGSKNIQYF TGTGCCAGCAGCCAAGAGGGCTCCAAAAACATTCAGTACTTC
- TRBJ1-4 TRBV5-1 few CASSFDSATNEKLFF TGCGCCAGCAGCTTCGACAGTGCAACTAATGAAAAACTGTTTTTT
- TRBJ1-1 TRBV16 many CASSHGGLTEAFF TGTGCCAGCAGCCACGGAGGGCTGACTGAAGCTTTCTTT
- TRBJ2-3 TRBV6-2/TRBV6-3 many CASHTSVDTQYF TGTGCCAGCCACACAAGCGTCGATACGCAGTATTTT
- TRBJ1-1 TRBV5-1 many CASSLDRNTEAFF TGCGCCAGCAGCTTGGACAGGAACACTGAAGCTTTCTTT
- TRBJ1-1 TRBV6-1 - CASRKDSGSTEAFF TGTGCCAGCAGAAAGGACAGTGGTTCCACTGAAGCTTTCTTT
- TRBJ2-7 TRBV12-3/TRBV12-4 many CASSLGQNYEQYF TGTGCCAGCAGTTTGGGGCAGAACTACGAGCAGTACTTC
TRBD1 TRBJ2-3 TRBV7-8 - CASSSGQAVDTQYF TGTGCCAGCAGCTCGGGACAGGCAGTGGATACGCAGTATTTT
TRBD1 TRBJ1-2 TRBV9 few CASSTIGDSTNYGYTF TGTGCCAGCAGCACAATAGGGGACAGTACTAACTATGGCTACACCTTC
TRBD1 TRBJ2-1 TRBV27 - CASSLGTAAHEQFF TGTGCCAGCAGTTTGGGGACAGCTGCTCACGAGCAGTTCTTC
TRBD1 TRBJ1-2 TRBV28 many CASSFGQGIYGYTF TGTGCCAGCAGTTTTGGACAGGGCATCTATGGCTACACCTTC
- TRBJ2-1 TRBV29-1 - CSVGQGINEQFF TGCAGCGTTGGCCAGGGTATCAATGAGCAGTTCTTC
TRBD2 TRBJ2-5 TRBV20-1 - CSALSWGGGPQETQYF TGCAGTGCTCTGTCCTGGGGCGGGGGGCCTCAAGAGACCCAGTACTTC
TRBD1 TRBJ2-5 TRBV12-3/TRBV12-4 few CASSLGQGARETQYF TGTGCCAGCAGTTTAGGACAGGGGGCGAGGGAGACCCAGTACTTC
- TRBJ1-4 TRBV2 many CASSTQGTNEKLFF TGTGCCAGCAGTACACAGGGAACTAATGAAAAACTGTTTTTT
- TRBJ1-1 TRBV5-1 - CASSLNGEAFF TGCGCCAGCAGCTTAAATGGGGAAGCTTTCTTT
- TRBJ2-3 TRBV11-2 few CASSEQLADTQYF TGTGCCAGCAGCGAACAACTAGCAGATACGCAGTATTTT
TRBD1 TRBJ2-1 TRBV6-1 - CASSARTGPYNEQFF TGTGCCAGCAGTGCTCGGACAGGGCCCTACAATGAGCAGTTCTTC
- TRBJ1-2 TRBV12-3/TRBV12-4 - CASSLSSGRANYGYTF TGTGCCAGCAGTTTGTCCTCGGGTCGAGCTAACTATGGCTACACCTTC
- TRBJ1-5 TRBV20-1 - CSARVLGPSNQPQHF TGCAGTGCTAGAGTATTAGGGCCCAGCAATCAGCCCCAGCATTTT
TRBD1 TRBJ2-7 TRBV16 - CASSQTGEEDEQYF TGTGCCAGCAGCCAGACAGGGGAAGAAGACGAGCAGTACTTC